The next 30 T cell receptor beta chains were all read from a single sample in a study of post-analysis software for immune sequencing data. Study results and limitations: Controls showed lower frequencies than patients for five TRBV segments, and TRBV5-6, TRBV5-1 and TRBV20-1 were among these.

Unique molecular identifiers were present in the TCR beta cDNA libraries. One entry per CDR3 protein results from TCRdb running MiXCR on the PCR reads. The table records roughly 580,000 distinct CDR3 sequences, roughly 45% of them present only once. These receptors' antigens are unknown. Sequences were obtained from blood. The receptor source for this set is a girl aged 10 to 17 with multiple sclerosis.

A remark on this clonotype: One junction end does not reproduce the germline sequence, and a read error may be involved. This rearrangement joins TRBV6-6 to TRBJ1-5, with D perhaps TRBD1 (6 bases). The germline V gene has CDR1 MNHNY and CDR2 SVGAGI (reference sequence). The CDR3 sequence is 16 residues long. CDR3 residues: CTSRTPWTVGNQPQHF. The DNA for the CDR3 is TGTACCAGCAGAACCCCCTGGACAGTTGGCAATCAGCCCCAGCATTTT.

This clonotype was counted only a few times. The rearrangement uses TRBV12-3 or TRBV12-4 and TRBJ2-1; 13 bases align to TRBD2. With V trimmed by 7 bases and J by 9 bases, 6 bases remained unmatched. The CDR3 runs 14 residues. CDR3 in DNA: TGTGCCAGCACTGGACTAGCGGGAGTCGGTGAGCAGTTCTTC. The encoded protein is CASTGLAGVGEQFF.

This clonotype was observed a handful of times. The gene calls are TRBV27 and TRBJ2-1, with 8 nucleotides matching TRBD2. Losses at the gene ends were 5 bases for V and 9 bases for J; bases not matched to a gene: 6. CDR1 and CDR2 (germline): MNHEY, SMNVEV (reference sequence). The CDR3 is made up of 13 amino acids. CDR3 residues: CASSPGLAAEQFF. The CDR3 DNA sequence: TGTGCCAGCAGTCCTGGACTAGCTGCTGAGCAGTTCTTC.

Concerning this clonotype: One junction end does not reproduce the germline sequence, and a read error may be involved. This chain uses TRBV12-3 or TRBV12-4 with TRBJ2-1, with D tentatively TRBD2 (7 bases). CDR3 length: 13 amino acids. The CDR3 nucleotides read TGCGCCAGCAGTTTTGGGGGGGGCCGGGTTAAGTTCTTC. It specifies CASSFGGGRVKFF.

This clonotype has ten or more counts. At one boundary the junction diverges from the germline segment, which might be a read error. The rearrangement uses TRBV5-1 and TRBJ2-3; D remains unclear. This CDR3 spans 12 amino acids. The germline CDR1 and CDR2 sequences are SGHRS and YFSETQ. The CDR3 reads CASSLSADTQYF. The CDR3 nucleotides are TGTGCCAGCAGCTTGAGTGCAGATACGCAGTATTTT.

This clonotype was detected a few times. The V call is TRBV10-3, the J call TRBJ2-1; TRBD2 agrees at 14 bases. In germline, CDR1 is ENHRY, CDR2 SYGVKD. J was trimmed by 12 bases and V by 2 bases; bases with no gene match: 6. This CDR3 spans 15 amino acids. The CDR3 spells CAISEGTSGGGGQFF. The CDR3 DNA follows: TGTGCCATCAGTGAGGGGACTAGCGGGGGTGGAGGGCAGTTCTTC.

This clonotype was counted a few times. This chain joins TRBV12-3 or TRBV12-4 and TRBJ2-1, with 12 bases lining up with TRBD2. V was clipped by 6 bases and J by 7 bases; unmatched bases: 7. This CDR3 spans 15 amino acids. The DNA for the CDR3 is TGTGCCAGCAGATCCCCCGGGACTAGCGGGAATGAGCAGTTCTTC. Translating gives CASRSPGTSGNEQFF.

Remarks on this clonotype: One junction end disagrees with the germline gene, perhaps due to a read error. The J gene is TRBJ2-1, the V gene TRBV12-3 or TRBV12-4; 11 positions match TRBD2. CDR3 length equals 15 residues. The CDR3 sequence is CASFLTSGVDNERFF. The CDR3 bases are TGTGCCAGCTTCCTGACTAGCGGGGTTGACAATGAGCGGTTCTTC.

The chain has TRBV28 and TRBJ2-1; a weak D match, TRBD1 (6 bases). Germline values: CDR1 MDHEN, CDR2 SYDVKM. CDR3 size: 15 residues. V lost 1 base to trimming and J lost 7 bases, with 14 bases between them. CDR3 nucleotides: TGTGCCAGCAGTTTATTGGGACATTCGATGAATGAGCAGTTCTTC. Its translation: CASSLLGHSMNEQFF. Using reference TRBV28 and TRBJ2-1 for the parts outside the CDR3, the full variable domain is DVKVTQSSRYLVKRTGEKVFLECVQDMDHENMFWYRQDPGLGLRLIYFSYDVKMKEKGDIPEGYSVSREKKERFSLILESASTNQTSMYLCASSLLGHSMNEQFFGPGTRLTVL.

The V gene is TRBV7-2, the J gene TRBJ2-1; 7 bases are a match to TRBD2. This CDR3 has 13 residues. J lost 8 bases, V lost 3 bases, and 4 bases had no gene match. Germline loops: CDR1 SGHTA, CDR2 FQGNSA. The CDR3 spells CASSFSGVYEQFF. The CDR3 region has the DNA TGTGCCAGCAGCTTCAGCGGGGTTTATGAGCAGTTCTTC.

This chain uses TRBV25-1 with TRBJ1-1; no definite D call. Trimming removed 2 bases at V and 8 bases at J, with 12 bases between. Germline CDR1 is MGHDK and CDR2 is SYGVNS. This CDR3 contains 13 residues. The CDR3 loop reads CASSEKELTEAFF. CDR3 sequence (DNA): TGTGCCAGCAGTGAAAAGGAGTTAACCGAAGCTTTCTTT. The full variable domain, with the rest looked up from reference TRBV25-1 and TRBJ1-1, is EADIYQTPRYLVIGTGKKITLECSQTMGHDKMYWYQQDPGMELHLIHYSYGVNSTEKGDLSSESTVSRIRTEHFPLTLESARPSHTSQYLCASSEKELTEAFFGQGTRLTVV.

As for this clonotype: Sequence at one end of the junction differs from germline and may be a read error. This chain joins TRBV5-1 and TRBJ2-1; D is uncertain. Germline V gene data show CDR1 as SGHRS and CDR2 as YFSETQ. The CDR3 consists of 13 residues. CDR3: CASSRLGQNGQFF. CDR3 sequence (DNA): TGCGCCAGCAGCCGCCTTGGCCAAAATGGGCAGTTCTTC.

CDR3 coding DNA: TGTGCCAGCAGCTACAGGGTTAGCCCCTACGAGCAGTACTTC. This encodes CASSYRVSPYEQYF. The J gene is TRBJ2-7, the V gene TRBV3-1; possible D gene TRBD1, 6 bases. Germline V gene sequence: CDR1 LGHDT, CDR2 YNNKEL (reference sequence). The V end was cut by 5 bases, the J end by 2 bases, with 13 bases between. The CDR3 has 14 residues.

The gene calls are TRBV5-6 and TRBJ2-7; TRBD1 matches 7 bases. CDR3 length: 17 amino acids. After removal of 1 base from V and 0 bases from J, the junction contained 10 bases not matched to a gene. From germline, CDR1 is SGHDT and CDR2 YYEEEE. The CDR3 nucleotides are TGTGCCAGCAGCTTGAGGCAGATACGGGACAGCTCCTACGAGCAGTACTTC. Translating it yields CASSLRQIRDSSYEQYF.

This chain connects TRBV30 to TRBJ1-1; perhaps TRBD1 as D (6 bases). Germline assignment: CDR1 GTSNPN and CDR2 SVGIG (reference sequence). Trimming left V 7 bases short and J 0 bases short, with 12 bases between. This CDR3 has 13 residues. The DNA of the CDR3 is TGTGCCTATAGCAGGGGAATGAACACTGAAGCTTTCTTT. Its protein is CAYSRGMNTEAFF.

J is TRBJ2-1 and V is TRBV5-1; possibly TRBD2 for D (5 bases). The V gene's germline CDR1 is SGHRS and CDR2 YFSETQ. There are 15 residues in the CDR3. Trimming shortened V by 0 bases and J by 8 bases, and 15 bases separated the two germline ends. The CDR3 region is CASSLETGVGDEQFF. The CDR3 DNA reads TGCGCCAGCAGCTTGGAGACCGGGGTTGGCGATGAGCAGTTCTTC.

The V and J genes are TRBV5-1 and TRBJ2-7, with 9 bases that match TRBD1. The V segment lost 1 base and the J segment 3 bases; nucleotides outside the gene matches: 5. The CDR3 runs 15 residues. The germline gives CDR1 SGHRS, CDR2 YFSETQ. In DNA form, the CDR3 reads TGCGCCAGCAGCTTGATGCGGGACAGGGACTACGAGCAGTACTTC. Translation: CASSLMRDRDYEQYF.

This clonotype was picked up one time. The chain has TRBV29-1 and TRBJ2-1, with TRBD2 as a possible D gene (6 bases). Germline assignment: CDR1 SQVTM and CDR2 ANQGSEA. The CDR3 has 12 amino acids. Trimming stripped 1 base from V and 10 bases from J, with 11 bases between. CDR3 DNA sequence: TGCAGCGTTGAAGTGGAGGGCCTGGAGCAGTTCTTC. Its protein is CSVEVEGLEQFF.

This chain connects TRBV29-1 to TRBJ2-7; a weak D match, TRBD1 (7 bases). The V end was cut by 2 bases, the J end by 3 bases, with 8 bases between. Germline-derived CDR1 and CDR2 are SQVTM and ANQGSEA. The length of the CDR3 is 12 residues. Here the CDR3 reads CSVEQGGYEQYF. In nucleotides, the CDR3 is TGCAGCGTTGAACAGGGGGGCTACGAGCAGTACTTC.

This clonotype was detected only a few times. This sequence joins TRBV20-1 and TRBJ2-3; 9 bases are a match to TRBD2. CDR3 size: 15 residues. The V gene end was trimmed by 5 bases and the J gene end by 0 bases; junction bases not matched to a gene: 6. CDR1 is DFQATT, CDR2 SNEGSKA, per germline (reference sequence). The CDR3 spells CSAERGEYSTDTQYF. In nucleotides, the CDR3 is TGCAGTGCTGAGCGGGGGGAATATAGCACAGATACGCAGTATTTT.

This clonotype was seen a few times. For the CDR3, the DNA is TGTGCCATCAGTGATTTCGCGGGACCCCGGGACTATGGCTACACCTTC. Amino acid sequence: CAISDFAGPRDYGYTF. This chain links TRBV10-3 with TRBJ1-2, with a possible D match to TRBD1 (5 bases). Per the germline V gene, CDR1 is ENHRY and CDR2 is SYGVKD. Trimming stripped 3 bases from V and 3 bases from J, with 17 bases between. The CDR3 totals 16 residues.

This sequence joins TRBV6-5 and TRBJ2-1, with a possible D match to TRBD2 (5 bases). The V end lost 9 bases, the J end lost 0 bases, and 12 bases lay between the germline ends. This CDR3 contains 14 residues. The germline CDR1 and CDR2 sequences are MNHEY and SVGAGI. The CDR3 coding sequence is TGTGCCAGGGAAGCGGCGCCCTCCTACAATGAGCAGTTCTTC. Translation: CAREAAPSYNEQFF.

J is TRBJ2-1 and V is TRBV24-1; TRBD2 might be the D (5 bases). CDR1 is KGHDR, CDR2 SFDVKD, per germline. V lost 5 bases to trimming and J lost 1 base, with 8 bases between them. The length of the CDR3 is 14 residues. CDR3 sequence reads: CATSGTGSYNEQFF. The CDR3 bases are TGTGCCACCAGTGGGACTGGTTCCTACAATGAGCAGTTCTTC.

As to this clonotype: The germline gene is not matched at one end of the junction; a read error may be the cause. This chain links TRBV25-1 with TRBJ1-2; the match to TRBD1 covers 8 bases. Germline loops: CDR1 MGHDK, CDR2 SYGVNS. This CDR3 is 15 amino acids long. This CDR3 is CASSQYRGTDYGYTF. The DNA of the CDR3 is TGTGCCAGCAGTCAATACAGGGGGACCGACTATGGCTACACCTTC.

A few counts support this clonotype. One junction end does not reproduce the germline sequence, and a read error may be involved. The chain couples TRBV5-1 to TRBJ2-5; D may be TRBD2 (7 bases). The CDR3 is 14 amino acids. Germline V gene lookup returns CDR1 SGHRS and CDR2 YFSETQ. The chain's CDR3 is CASSPGGDQETQYF. The CDR3 bases are TGTGCCAGCAGCCCGGGGGGCGACCAAGAGACCCAGTACTTC. The full variable domain, rest sourced from reference TRBV5-1 and TRBJ2-5, is KAGVTQTPRYLIKTRGQQVTLSCSPISGHRSVSWYQQTPGQGLQFLFEYFSETQRNKGNFPGRFSGRQFSNSRSEMNVSTLELGDSALYLCASSPGGDQETQYFGPGTRLLVL.

The chain links TRBV3-1 to TRBJ2-1; D remains unclear. This CDR3 contains 15 residues. The germline gives CDR1 LGHDT, CDR2 YNNKEL (reference sequence). Trimming removed 0 bases from V and 2 bases from J, with 8 bases in between. CDR3 nucleotides: TGTGCCAGCAGCCAAGATTTGACGGCCTACAATGAGCAGTTCTTC. It specifies CASSQDLTAYNEQFF.

This clonotype appeared a few times. The chain recombines TRBV12-3 or TRBV12-4 with TRBJ2-7, with a tentative D call TRBD2 (6 bases). This CDR3 has 13 amino acids. Trimming cost V 3 bases and J 7 bases, with 13 bases left between them. The CDR3 DNA reads as TGTGCCAGCAGTTTCATAGAGGGAGGAGAGCAGTACTTC. This codes for CASSFIEGGEQYF.

The gene calls are TRBV14 and TRBJ2-3; unclear D gene. The CDR3 covers 15 residues. V was clipped by 4 bases and J by 6 bases, with 17 bases between them. Germline lookup yields CDR1 SGHDN and CDR2 FVKESK. The CDR3 coding sequence is TGTGCCAGCAGCCCCCAGATGACCCTCGGGGATACGCAGTATTTT. Amino acid sequence: CASSPQMTLGDTQYF.

The V call is TRBV20-1, the J call TRBJ2-7; D tentatively fits TRBD1 or TRBD2 (6 bases each). This CDR3 is 13 amino acids long. Germline loops: CDR1 DFQATT, CDR2 SNEGSKA (reference sequence). The V and J ends lost 3 bases and 3 bases respectively, with 12 bases between them. Written as DNA, the CDR3 is TGCAGTGCTAGGCGGGACACCTACTACGAGCAGTACTTC. It yields the protein CSARRDTYYEQYF.

A few counts support this clonotype. V usage is TRBV29-1 and J usage is TRBJ2-5; tentative D call: TRBD2 (6 bases). The CDR3 runs to 12 residues. V lost 5 bases, J lost 4 bases, and 11 bases lay in between. Germline assignment: CDR1 SQVTM and CDR2 ANQGSEA. As DNA, the CDR3 is TGCAGCGTTTCGACCGGGAGAGAGACCCAGTACTTC. Translated: CSVSTGRETQYF.